This T cell receptor (beta chain) is from a study of blood T cell repertoires in COVID-19. Overall study context: The samples span acute and convalescent COVID-19 from the United States, Italy and Spain.

Original handling: Reference gene primer amplification yielded estimated nucleated cell counts. The method was immunoSEQ multiplex PCR; TCRdb's version includes in-frame clones alone and lacks a portion of them. Clonal size and the V and J genes are those of that table, whereas D and trimming came from the DNA. The sample contains a few hundred thousand clones, approximately 88% of which appear only once. From germline, CDR1 is GTSNPN and CDR2 SVGIG (reference sequence). The V and J ends lost 2 bases and 4 bases respectively, with 11 bases between them. This CDR3 region has 13 residues. This study enrolled people aged roughly 18 to 89 from roughly 24 US geographic areas. Cohort placement rested on clinical history that participants reported themselves.

The rearrangement joins TRBV30 to TRBJ1-2; D gene uncertain. The sequencing sample was made of PBMCs or T cells enriched from blood (not recorded which). This TCR was sampled from a man aged 18 to 29 with acute COVID-19. The CDR3 coding sequence is TGTGCCTGGAGTTGGCAGGACTCCTATGGCTACACCTTC. It yields the protein CAWSWQDSYGYTF.